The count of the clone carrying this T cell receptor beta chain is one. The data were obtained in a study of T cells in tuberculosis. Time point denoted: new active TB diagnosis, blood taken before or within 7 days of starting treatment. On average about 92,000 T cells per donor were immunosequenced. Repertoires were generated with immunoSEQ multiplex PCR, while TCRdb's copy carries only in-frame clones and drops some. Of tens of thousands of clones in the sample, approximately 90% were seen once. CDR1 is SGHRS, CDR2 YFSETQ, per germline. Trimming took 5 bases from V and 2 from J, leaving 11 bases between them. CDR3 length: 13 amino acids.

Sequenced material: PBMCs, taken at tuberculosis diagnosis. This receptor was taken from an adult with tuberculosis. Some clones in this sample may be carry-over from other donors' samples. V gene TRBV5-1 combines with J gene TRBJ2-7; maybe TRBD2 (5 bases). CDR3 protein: CASRPAGTYEQYF. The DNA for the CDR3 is TGCGCCAGCAGGCCGGCCGGGACCTACGAGCAGTACTTC.